Following are 27 T cell receptor beta chains from one sample sequenced in a study of cytomegalovirus exposure and HLA in healthy donors. Primers included in the PCR were 60 Vbeta and 13 Jbeta primers. The data were produced by immunoSEQ multiplex PCR, yet TCRdb's version contains in-frame clones alone and is incomplete. The sample records 130,000 or so clones, about three fifths being singletons. The material sequenced was PBMCs. The source of these receptors is a male donor in good health and CMV-seronegative.

This clone was seen only a few times. The chain uses TRBV5-4 and TRBJ2-5, with 9 bases fitting TRBD1. CDR1 is SGHNT and CDR2 is YYREEE in the germline V gene (reference sequence). The V and J ends lost 4 bases and 1 base, in that order; junction bases with no gene match: 2. CDR3 size: 14 residues. The CDR3 loop is CASSKQGAQETQYF. In DNA, the CDR3 is TGTGCCAGCAGCAAACAGGGGGCCCAAGAGACCCAGTACTTC.

This clone was counted once. The chain uses TRBV6-5 and TRBJ1-6; no definite D call. Germline CDR1 reads MNHEY; CDR2 reads SVGAGI. This CDR3 spans 15 amino acids. Trimming pared 1 base from V and 6 bases from J, leaving 10 bases between. The chain's CDR3 is CASSYLAGANSPLHF. In DNA, the CDR3 is TGTGCCAGCAGTTACTTAGCGGGAGCTAATTCACCCCTCCACTTT.

V and J are TRBV5-1 and TRBJ2-5; D may be TRBD1 (6 bases). The tail of the sequence fits TRBJ2-7 better, so the J call may be wrong. The CDR3 loop spans 13 amino acids. Germline CDR1 reads SGHRS; CDR2 reads YFSETQ. The CDR3 region is CASSEQGTYEQYF. CDR3 DNA: TGCGCCAGCAGCGAACAGGGAACCTACGAGCAGTACTTC.

The chain carries TRBV7-8 and TRBJ2-3, with 9 bases that match TRBD1. Germline CDR1 reads SGHVS; CDR2 reads FQNEAQ. The trim removed 5 bases at V and 5 bases at J, leaving 17 bases unmatched. This CDR3 is built from 18 residues. CDR3 protein: CASSPLRVYRGQEDTQYF. The CDR3, as DNA: TGTGCCAGCAGCCCCCTCAGGGTGTACAGGGGGCAGGAAGATACGCAGTATTTT.

The sample holds a few counts of this clone. The rearrangement links TRBV28 to TRBJ1-2; 9 nucleotides line up with TRBD1. From germline, CDR1 is MDHEN and CDR2 SYDVKM. The CDR3 runs 15 residues. Germline trimming cut 6 bases from V and 4 bases from J; bases unmatched to any gene: 9. Here the CDR3 DNA reads TGTGCCAGCAGCTCGGCGACAGGGGGAATCTATGGCTACACCTTC. Translation gives CASSSATGGIYGYTF.

This clone was found a few times. This rearrangement joins TRBV29-1 to TRBJ1-1, with 8 nucleotides matching TRBD1. This CDR3 region has 14 residues. The trim removed 2 bases at V and 5 bases at J, leaving 7 bases unmatched. Germline CDR1 SQVTM, CDR2 ANQGSEA. In DNA, the CDR3 is TGCAGCGTTGAACGAGGACAGGGAGTTACTGAAGCTTTCTTT. It encodes CSVERGQGVTEAFF.

A single count supports this clone. The chain has TRBV1 and TRBJ2-7; the D call in the table, TRBD2, was not verified against the DNA. TRBV1 is given as a pseudogene. The CDR3 runs 15 residues. DNA for the CDR3: TGCACCAGCAGCCAAGACGGGCGGGGGAGCCACGAGCAGTACTTC. It codes for CTSSQDGRGSHEQYF.

DNA for the CDR3: TGTGCCAGCAGCTTGTATTCTACAGATACGCAGTATTTT. It encodes CASSLYSTDTQYF. This rearrangement joins TRBV5-4 to TRBJ2-3; D remains ambiguous. V was clipped by 1 base and J by 3 bases, with 6 bases between them. CDR3 size: 13 residues. Germline V gene sequence: CDR1 SGHNT, CDR2 YYREEE (reference sequence).

The chain combines TRBV6-5 with TRBJ2-7; 9 bases line up with TRBD1. After removal of 2 bases from V and 1 base from J, the junction contained 3 bases not matched to a gene. Germline loops: CDR1 MNHEY, CDR2 SVGAGI. CDR3 length: 15 residues. The CDR3 here is CASSYRGTGSYEQYF. CDR3 DNA: TGTGCCAGCAGTTACCGGGGGACAGGGTCCTACGAGCAGTACTTC.

This chain joins TRBV4-1 and TRBJ2-7, with D possibly TRBD2 on 6 matching bases. Trimming took off 4 bases at V and 0 bases at J, with 13 bases between the two ends. The germline V gene has CDR1 MGHRA and CDR2 YSYEKL. There are 15 residues in the CDR3. The chain's CDR3 is CASSPSGTLSYEQYF. CDR3 sequence (DNA): TGCGCCAGCAGCCCCTCCGGGACTCTCTCCTACGAGCAGTACTTC.

The rearrangement links TRBV10-1 to TRBJ1-1, with D perhaps TRBD1 (5 bases). The V and J ends lost 4 bases and 0 bases respectively, with 18 bases between them. Germline V gene sequence: CDR1 WNHNN, CDR2 SYGVQD (reference sequence). This CDR3 contains 17 residues. In DNA form, the CDR3 reads TGCGCCAGCAGTGGGGGCAGAATGGTACACATGAACACTGAAGCTTTCTTT. This codes for CASSGGRMVHMNTEAFF.

The genes are TRBV9 and TRBJ2-5, with D uncertain. V lost 0 bases to trimming and J lost 2 bases, with 8 bases between them. This CDR3 is built from 14 residues. Germline lookup yields CDR1 SGDLS and CDR2 YYNGEE. CDR3 sequence: CASSVGPEQETQYF. Here the CDR3 DNA reads TGTGCCAGCAGCGTAGGTCCAGAACAAGAGACCCAGTACTTC.

This rearrangement joins TRBV4-3 to TRBJ2-7; TRBD1 aligns across 7 bases. The CDR3 extends over 16 amino acids. The V gene end was trimmed by 0 bases and the J gene end by 2 bases; junction bases not matched to a gene: 7. Per germline, CDR1 LGHNA and CDR2 YSLEER. CDR3 region: CASSQDQTGTAYEQYF. The CDR3 nucleotides are TGCGCCAGCAGCCAAGACCAGACCGGGACAGCCTACGAGCAGTACTTC.

J is TRBJ2-5 and V is TRBV6-5; 9 bases agree with TRBD1. Per germline, CDR1 MNHEY and CDR2 SVGAGI. J gave up 5 bases and V 4 bases, and 8 bases lay outside the gene matches. The CDR3 spans 15 residues. CDR3 region: CASSWRTGALETQYF. The CDR3 coding sequence is TGTGCCAGCAGTTGGCGGACAGGGGCGTTGGAGACCCAGTACTTC.

V gene TRBV11-3 combines with J gene TRBJ2-6; D gene unclear. The V gene's germline CDR1 is SGHNT and CDR2 YENEEA. This CDR3 comprises 18 residues. Trimming removed 3 bases from V and 0 bases from J, with 15 bases in between. The DNA of the CDR3 is TGTGCCAGCAGCTTTCTGTGGAGAGGAAGCTCTGGGGCCAACGTCCTGACTTTC. Its translation: CASSFLWRGSSGANVLTF.

Details on this clone: One end of the junction fails to match germline, which may point to a read error. The genes are TRBV6-5 and TRBJ1-6; D is undetermined. The CDR3 loop spans 13 amino acids. Germline CDR1 reads MNHEY; CDR2 reads SVGAGI. As DNA, the CDR3 is TGTGCCAGCAGTTACAGTCTAAATTCACCCTTCCACTTT. This translates into CASSYSLNSPFHF.

This clone was detected only a few times. The rearrangement links TRBV27 to TRBJ1-5, with D tentatively TRBD1 (5 bases). Per germline, CDR1 MNHEY and CDR2 SMNVEV (reference sequence). The CDR3 is 15 residues long. Trimming removed 3 bases from V and 2 bases from J, with 11 bases in between. The CDR3 DNA follows: TGTGCCAGCAGTTTGTCAGGGTGGCGCAATCAGCCCCAGCATTTT. This translates into CASSLSGWRNQPQHF.

The chain recombines TRBV19 with TRBJ2-7, with 8 bases fitting TRBD2. The V segment lost 5 bases and the J segment 0 bases; nucleotides outside the gene matches: 6. The CDR3 runs to 15 residues. Germline assignment: CDR1 LNHDA and CDR2 SQIVND (reference sequence). The DNA for the CDR3 is TGTGCCAGTAGTCGGGGGGGGTCCGACTCCTACGAGCAGTACTTC. This gives the protein CASSRGGSDSYEQYF.

This chain links TRBV30 with TRBJ1-2; D ambiguous. Germline V gives CDR1 GTSNPN, CDR2 SVGIG (reference sequence). Trimming removed 5 bases from V and 4 bases from J, with 23 bases in between. The CDR3 loop spans 16 amino acids. CDR3: CAWEPTWTLGSYGYTF. CDR3 nucleotides: TGTGCCTGGGAACCAACCTGGACTCTCGGGAGCTATGGCTACACCTTC.

This chain links TRBV11-2 with TRBJ2-1, with TRBD1 identical over 7 bases. This CDR3 has 14 residues. Trimming removed 4 bases from V and 8 bases from J; junction bases left unmatched: 8. The germline CDR1 and CDR2 sequences are SGHAT and FQNNGV. CDR3 nucleotide sequence: TGTGCCAGCAGCTCGACGCGACAGGGATATGAGCAGTTCTTC. It encodes CASSSTRQGYEQFF.

The chain links TRBV13 to TRBJ2-7, with D unclear. Trimming cost V 3 bases and J 0 bases, with 12 bases left between them. CDR3 size: 15 residues. Germline V gene sequence: CDR1 PRHDT, CDR2 FYEKMQ (reference sequence). The chain's CDR3 is CASSFRSRTSYEQYF. CDR3 nucleotides: TGTGCCAGCAGCTTCCGGTCCCGAACCTCCTACGAGCAGTACTTC.

This chain links TRBV7-6 with TRBJ2-3; weak D call: TRBD2 (5 bases). This CDR3 region has 14 residues. Germline assignment: CDR1 SGHVS and CDR2 FNYEAQ. The V end was cut by 5 bases, the J end by 1 base, with 10 bases between. The CDR3 loop reads CASSLRAGTDTQYF. The CDR3 nucleotides read TGTGCCAGCAGCCTGAGGGCGGGCACAGATACGCAGTATTTT.

The rearrangement links TRBV18 to TRBJ1-2; the match to TRBD1 covers 7 bases. Per germline, CDR1 KGHSH and CDR2 LQKENI. J lost 0 bases, V lost 3 bases, and 4 bases had no gene match. The CDR3 is 15 amino acids. The CDR3 coding sequence is TGTGCCAGCTCACCTACAGGGGATTCTAACTATGGCTACACCTTC. Translated: CASSPTGDSNYGYTF.

This clone was found once. This chain joins TRBV2 and TRBJ1-2, with D perhaps matching TRBD1 (6 bases). Between the trimmed V and J ends, which lost 5 bases and 5 bases, there was a span of 9 bases. CDR3 length: 12 amino acids. Germline V gene sequence: CDR1 SNHLY, CDR2 FYNNEI. CDR3: CASSPQGYGYTF. For the CDR3, the DNA is TGTGCCAGCAGTCCACAGGGATATGGCTACACCTTC.

This chain uses TRBV2 with TRBJ2-5; the match to TRBD2 covers 7 bases. Trimming cost V 4 bases and J 5 bases; bases outside gene matches: 4. The CDR3 consists of 13 residues. CDR1 is SNHLY, CDR2 FYNNEI, per germline. CDR3 residues: CASSGGEGETQYF. DNA of the CDR3: TGTGCCAGCAGTGGAGGGGAGGGGGAGACCCAGTACTTC.

The V and J genes are TRBV7-6 and TRBJ1-2; D is uncertain. Germline loops: CDR1 SGHVS, CDR2 FNYEAQ. V shed 3 bases and J shed 0 bases, with 8 bases lying between them. This CDR3 contains 14 residues. CDR3 nucleotide sequence: TGTGCCAGCAGCTTGGGCAACGCTAACTATGGCTACACCTTC. This gives the protein CASSLGNANYGYTF.

This clone showed up just a few times. The chain recombines TRBV10-3 with TRBJ1-5; TRBD1 matches at 9 bases. Germline V gene sequence: CDR1 ENHRY, CDR2 SYGVKD. This CDR3 has 19 residues. V dropped 0 bases and J dropped 4; count of bases not matched to a gene: 13. DNA for the CDR3: TGTGCCATCAGTGAGTCGATTGACAGGGGGTCTCCTTATAATCAGCCCCAGCATTTT. This codes for CAISESIDRGSPYNQPQHF.